This is a list of T cell receptor beta chains from one sample in a study of T cell responses to AZD1222 COVID-19 vaccine. Sequencing used immunoSEQ multiplex PCR; TCRdb keeps in-frame clones, though not all of them. The sample yields approximately 90,000 clones, approximately 94% seen once. The sequences come from peripheral blood, collected on day 0 of AZD1222 vaccination. Receptor source: an adult in good health. Each CDR3 is given with its conserved first and last residue. The order of the fields is clone size, D gene, V gene, J gene, CDR3 protein, CDR3 DNA. A D gene is named only where the DNA matches it firmly. A row's size may be missing; if present it is once, few, many or a size class.

>-|-|TRBV18|TRBJ1-5
CASSPARDQPQHF
TGTGCCAGCTCACCAGCCAGGGATCAGCCCCAGCATTTT
>once|TRBD2|TRBV28|TRBJ2-1
CASSFVLAGGGQFF
TGTGCCAGCAGTTTCGTACTAGCGGGAGGTGGGCAGTTCTTC
>-|-|TRBV19|TRBJ1-5
CASSMLFLSNQPQHF
TGTGCCAGTAGTATGTTGTTCCTTAGCAATCAGCCCCAGCATTTT
>-|-|TRBV28|TRBJ2-2
CASNPGAGELFF
TGTGCCAGCAACCCTGGGGCCGGGGAGCTGTTTTTT
>few|-|TRBV7-3|TRBJ2-7
CASNTRDFSYEQYF
TGTGCCAGCAACACCCGGGACTTCTCCTACGAGCAGTACTTC
>-|-|TRBV19|TRBJ1-3
CASSSGSGNTIYF
TGTGCCAGTAGTTCCGGCTCTGGAAACACCATATATTTT
>-|-|TRBV11-3|TRBJ2-7
CASSSSDSYEQYF
TGTGCCAGCAGCTCCTCTGACAGCTACGAGCAGTACTTC
>-|-|TRBV27|TRBJ1-5
CASSSKGIGQPQHF
TGTGCCAGCAGTTCAAAGGGGATTGGTCAGCCCCAGCATTTT
>-|TRBD1|TRBV3-1/TRBV3-2|TRBJ2-5
CASSNGQGVVETQYF
TGTGCCAGCAGCAACGGACAGGGGGTAGTGGAGACCCAGTACTTC
>-|TRBD1|TRBV24-1|TRBJ2-5
CATSDYGTGLETQYF
TGTGCCACCAGTGATTACGGGACAGGGCTAGAGACCCAGTACTTC
>-|-|TRBV15|TRBJ1-1
CATSRVGGGEAFF
TGTGCCACCAGCAGAGTGGGCGGGGGTGAAGCTTTCTTT
>-|TRBD1|TRBV27|TRBJ1-5
CASSRGTGAIFRGNQPQHF
TGTGCCAGCAGTCGCGGGACAGGGGCGATCTTTAGGGGCAATCAGCCCCAGCATTTT
>-|TRBD1|TRBV10-3|TRBJ1-6
CAISESPGQGNSPLHF
TGTGCCATCAGTGAGTCCCCGGGACAGGGTAATTCACCCCTCCACTTT
>few|-|TRBV6-1|TRBJ1-2
CASSDPGRVYGYTF
TGTGCCAGCAGTGATCCAGGGCGGGTCTATGGCTACACCTTC
>-|TRBD2|TRBV4-3|TRBJ2-5
CASSQVGGSGETQYF
TGCGCCAGCAGCCAAGTGGGAGGGTCGGGAGAGACCCAGTACTTC
>-|-|TRBV6-1|TRBJ1-5
CASSEPGIGSNQPQHF
TGTGCCAGCAGTGAACCAGGGATCGGGAGCAATCAGCCCCAGCATTTT
>once|-|TRBV25-1|TRBJ2-5
CASSDRATKQETQYF
TGTGCCAGCAGTGATCGGGCTACGAAACAAGAGACCCAGTACTTC
>-|-|TRBV7-9|TRBJ2-7
CASRSGGGYYEQYF
TGTGCCAGCAGATCAGGCGGGGGCTACTACGAGCAGTACTTC
>-|-|TRBV4-1|TRBJ2-1
CASSQVQQVNEQFF
TGCGCCAGCAGCCAAGTCCAGCAAGTCAATGAGCAGTTCTTC
>-|TRBD1|TRBV5-1|TRBJ1-3
CASSLVTGALSGNTIYF
TGCGCCAGCAGCTTGGTGACAGGGGCCCTCTCTGGAAACACCATATATTTT
>-|-|TRBV6-2/TRBV6-3|TRBJ1-1
CASSYAGPETEAFF
TGTGCCAGCAGTTACGCAGGCCCGGAGACTGAAGCTTTCTTT
>-|-|TRBV7-3|TRBJ1-4
CASSRVVNEKLFF
TGTGCCAGCAGCCGGGTCGTAAATGAAAAACTGTTTTTT
>once|-|TRBV27|TRBJ2-2
CASSIFVPGELFF
TGTGCCAGCAGTATTTTTGTTCCCGGGGAGCTGTTTTTT
>-|-|TRBV9|TRBJ2-1
CASSPPPPSSYNEQFF
TGTGCCAGCAGCCCACCGCCCCCCAGCTCCTACAATGAGCAGTTCTTC
>-|-|TRBV30|TRBJ1-6
CAWGTGRDFLKSQPLHF
TGTGCCTGGGGCACAGGGCGGGATTTTCTAAAGTCTCAACCCCTCCACTTT
>-|-|TRBV6-1|TRBJ1-5
CASSESLWVRPQHF
TGTGCCAGCAGTGAAAGCCTTTGGGTAAGGCCCCAGCATTTT
>-|-|TRBV24-1|TRBJ1-5
CATSDVNQPQHF
TGTGCCACCAGTGACGTAAATCAGCCCCAGCATTTT
>-|-|TRBV3-1/TRBV3-2|TRBJ1-2
CASSQDIRAAGTRGYTF
TGTGCCAGCAGCCAAGATATACGGGCGGCCGGGACTCGTGGCTACACCTTC
>-|-|TRBV6-6|TRBJ1-1
CASSPHGRMNTEAFF
TGTGCCAGCAGCCCCCACGGGCGGATGAACACTGAAGCTTTCTTT
>-|-|TRBV10-2|TRBJ2-7
CASRETSGTGPYEQYF
TGCGCCAGCAGAGAGACCTCCGGGACCGGTCCCTACGAGCAGTACTTC
>few|TRBD2|TRBV5-6|TRBJ2-7
CASSRGSSGRRELYEQYF
TGTGCCAGCAGCCGCGGGAGTAGCGGGAGGAGGGAGTTATACGAGCAGTACTTC
>-|TRBD2|TRBV27|TRBJ2-1
CASSLRTSVEQFF
TGTGCCAGCAGTTTAAGGACTAGCGTAGAGCAGTTCTTC
>-|-|TRBV24-1|TRBJ1-4
CATSDFGLANQNEKLFF
TGTGCCACCAGTGATTTCGGATTAGCAAACCAAAATGAAAAACTGTTTTTT
>-|-|TRBV5-1|TRBJ2-7
CASSLGTPYEQYF
TGCGCCAGCAGCTTAGGGACACCCTACGAGCAGTACTTC
>-|-|TRBV2|TRBJ2-1
CASSVTSNEQFF
TGTGCCAGCAGTGTGACCTCCAATGAGCAGTTCTTC
>once|TRBD2|TRBV29-1|TRBJ2-7
CSVAGLASYEQYF
TGCAGCGTTGCTGGACTAGCATCCTACGAGCAGTACTTC